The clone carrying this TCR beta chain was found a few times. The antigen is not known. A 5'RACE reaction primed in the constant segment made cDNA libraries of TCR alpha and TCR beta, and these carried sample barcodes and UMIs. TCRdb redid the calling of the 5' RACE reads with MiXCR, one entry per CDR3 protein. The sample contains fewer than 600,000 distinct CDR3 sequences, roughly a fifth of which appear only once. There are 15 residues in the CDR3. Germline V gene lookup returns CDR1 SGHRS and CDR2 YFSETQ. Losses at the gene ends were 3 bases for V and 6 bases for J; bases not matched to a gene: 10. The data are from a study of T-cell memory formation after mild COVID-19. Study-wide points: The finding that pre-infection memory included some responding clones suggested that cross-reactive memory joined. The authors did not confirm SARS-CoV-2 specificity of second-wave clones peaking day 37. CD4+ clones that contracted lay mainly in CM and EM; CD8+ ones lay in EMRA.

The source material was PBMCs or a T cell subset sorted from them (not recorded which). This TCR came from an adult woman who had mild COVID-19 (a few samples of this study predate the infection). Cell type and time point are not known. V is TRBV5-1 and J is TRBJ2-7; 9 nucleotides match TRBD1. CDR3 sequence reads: CASSSSGTGKFEQYF. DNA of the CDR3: TGCGCCAGCAGCTCCTCCGGGACAGGGAAGTTCGAGCAGTACTTC. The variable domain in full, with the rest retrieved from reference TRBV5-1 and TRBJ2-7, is KAGVTQTPRYLIKTRGQQVTLSCSPISGHRSVSWYQQTPGQGLQFLFEYFSETQRNKGNFPGRFSGRQFSNSRSEMNVSTLELGDSALYLCASSSSGTGKFEQYFGPGTRLTVT.